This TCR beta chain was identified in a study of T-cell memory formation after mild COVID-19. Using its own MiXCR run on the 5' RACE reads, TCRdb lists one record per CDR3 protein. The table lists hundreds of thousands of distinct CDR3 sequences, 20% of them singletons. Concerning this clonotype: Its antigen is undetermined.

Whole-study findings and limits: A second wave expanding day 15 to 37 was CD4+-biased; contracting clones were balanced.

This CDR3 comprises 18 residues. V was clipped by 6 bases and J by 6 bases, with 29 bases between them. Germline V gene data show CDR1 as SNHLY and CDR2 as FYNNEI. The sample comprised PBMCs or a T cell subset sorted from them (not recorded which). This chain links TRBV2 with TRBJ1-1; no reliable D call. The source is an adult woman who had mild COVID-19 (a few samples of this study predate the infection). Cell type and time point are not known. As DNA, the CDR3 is TGTGCCAGCAGGAAAATCACTGATTACAGCTTCTTGTTCGCTGAAGCTTTCTTT. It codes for CASRKITDYSFLFAEAFF. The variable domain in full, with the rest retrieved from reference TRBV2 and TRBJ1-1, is EPEVTQTPSHQVTQMGQEVILRCVPISNHLYFYWYRQILGQKVEFLVSFYNNEISEKSEIFDDQFSVERPDGSNFTLKIRSTKLEDSAMYFCASRKITDYSFLFAEAFFGQGTRLTVV.